This note documents a single T cell receptor beta chain sequence. Its antigen is not yet known. No base quality values were provided; no much bigger clone lies one nucleotide off. Ficoll-Paque density gradient centrifugation was the method used to isolate PBMCs. The sequencer was an Illumina NovaSeq 6000. cDNA libraries for TCRalpha and TCRbeta were prepared by 5'RACE using constant-segment primers, with sample barcodes and unique molecular identifiers added. Trizol reagent was used to extract RNA from every sample. Library amplification was performed in two PCR steps, and a second sample barcode and Illumina TruSeq adapters were introduced in the second step. The libraries were sequenced on an Illumina NovaSeq using 2 x 150 bp paired-end reads. In the authors' own workflow: Demultiplexing of reads and collapsing into UMI-guided consensus sequences were performed with migec v1.2.7. Using mixcr v2.1.11, UMI consensuses were aligned to TRA and TRB V and J templates and then assembled into clonotypes. Clonotypes were classified as expanded or contracted when called significant by both edgeR and NoisET, with noise models trained on biological replicates. For edgeR calls, the thresholds were a false discovery rate-adjusted p below 0.01 and a log2 fold-change of 1. As an exploratory analysis of dynamics, max-normalized trajectories of the 1000 most abundant clonotypes were examined by PCA with hierarchical clustering. Each responding clone was given a CD4 or CD8 phenotype based on the CD4+ and CD8+ repertoires, which had been sequenced separately. Through fastp at Q25 and MiXCR, TCRdb rebuilt clones from the public reads, retaining in-frame beta chains. A single entry per CDR3 protein holds the most common genes and DNA from its merged rows. The V and J calls were not made by the authors but by TCRdb's processing. Here the sample has under 250,000 distinct CDR3 sequences; about 10% occur a single time. Together, the top ten hold less than 4% of the sample.

The sample is drawn from a study of T-cell memory formation after mild COVID-19 listed by TCRdb under 2021. Some background on the complete study: TCR sequence clusters from the two donors were found to be largely donor specific. T-cell clones expanding and contracting after mild COVID-19 in two donors were tracked by longitudinal TCRalpha and TCRbeta repertoire sequencing. The cohort was made up of two young adult volunteers, one female and one male, who were previously healthy. Overall results and qualifications from the work: Clones that contracted from day 15 to 85 showed balanced CD4/CD8 phenotypes, whereas a second wave of clones that expanded from day 15 to 37 leaned towards CD4+. The detection of some responding clones in pre-infection memory suggests that pre-existing cross-reactive memory T cells joined the SARS-CoV-2 response. Only a couple of mild cases were covered in the study, and larger cohorts including severe cases with pre-infection samples were considered necessary. Contracting CD4+ clones were found mainly in CM and EM memory subsets, while CD8+ clones were enriched in EMRA. Whether the second-wave clones peaking on day 37 were SARS-CoV-2 specific was not confirmed.

The TCR sequence derives from a man between 18 and 35 years old who had mild COVID-19 (a few samples of this study predate the infection). The sample titles of this study are shuffled in the database, so cell type and time point are left out; the donor was told from shared clones. Sequenced input: PBMCs or a T cell subset sorted from them (not recorded which).

The base sequence is TGTGCCAGCAGCTTATTGGGACAGTACACGCAGTATTTT. This translates into CASSLLGQYTQYF. The rearranged chain carries TRBV7-2 and TRBJ2-3; 7 nucleotides in the junction match TRBD1. Counted from cysteine to phenylalanine, this CDR3 has 13 amino acids. Solely the CDR3 DNA is kept, with 39 bases framed from the first base. CDR1 and CDR2, looked up from the germline V gene, are SGHTA and FQGNSA. V is trimmed back by 2 bases and J by 9 bases, and the junction contains 5 bases that no gene match accounts for.